A single sample is the source of the 19 T cell receptor beta chains below, sequenced in a study of blood T cell repertoires in COVID-19. Clones were read by immunoSEQ multiplex PCR, and TCRdb kept only the in-frame ones, dropping some. Seen here are roughly 120,000 clones, roughly 80% observed once, and the top ten hold 2.5%. The sequenced sample was peripheral blood. The receptors originated from a man aged 50 to 60 with acute or convalescent COVID-19.

The chain uses TRBV5-4 and TRBJ2-7; D gene unclear. V was pared by 0 bases and J by 3 bases, with 7 bases between. This CDR3 has 13 residues. The germline gives CDR1 SGHNT, CDR2 YYREEE (reference sequence). The DNA of the CDR3 is TGTGCCAGCAGCTTGGAACAAAGCTACGAGCAGTACTTC. This encodes CASSLEQSYEQYF.

V usage is TRBV6-5 and J usage is TRBJ2-5; maybe TRBD2 (6 bases). Per germline, CDR1 MNHEY and CDR2 SVGAGI. The CDR3 totals 15 residues. V lost 2 bases to trimming and J lost 1 base, with 11 bases between them. The CDR3 nucleotides are TGTGCCAGCAGTTACGGTTGGGGGGTCCAAGAGACCCAGTACTTC. Encoded protein: CASSYGWGVQETQYF.

This clone was observed a few times. The rearrangement uses TRBV12-5 and TRBJ1-6; D call uncertain. Germline CDR1 and CDR2: LGHNT and FRNRAP. Deletions cut 0 bases from V and 5 bases from J, with 8 bases between. The CDR3 is 15 residues long. The CDR3 sequence: CASGLVAGDNSPLHF. The CDR3 DNA reads TGTGCTAGTGGTTTGGTGGCAGGCGATAATTCACCCCTCCACTTT.

For this clone: Distinct nucleotide sequences in the sample also encode this CDR3. This chain links TRBV7-9 with TRBJ2-7; 7 bases line up with TRBD2. The junction had 7 bases not matched to a gene; V was cut back by 8 bases and J by 3 bases. The germline gives CDR1 SEHNR, CDR2 FQNEAQ (reference sequence). The CDR3 totals 13 residues. The CDR3 spells CASGEGSLYEQYF. The DNA for the CDR3 is TGTGCCAGCGGGGAGGGATCCCTCTACGAGCAGTACTTC.

This clone was seen more than once but under ten times. The DNA is left out, because the CDR3 cannot be placed on it with certainty; the CDR3 is given as TCRdb lists it. CDR3 in amino acids: CASSTSWTQTYEQYF. The chain couples TRBV6-7 to TRBJ2-7; the table names TRBD2, a call not compared with the DNA. TRBV6-7 counts as an open reading frame of uncertain function. The CDR3 is 15 amino acids in total, end residues counted.

The chain has TRBV5-6 and TRBJ1-1; tentative D call: TRBD1 (6 bases). CDR1 and CDR2 from the germline V gene are SGHDT and YYEEEE. V was pared by 2 bases and J by 5 bases, with 10 bases between. The length of the CDR3 is 13 residues. This chain's CDR3 is CASSFAGDTEAFF. CDR3 nucleotides: TGTGCCAGCAGCTTCGCAGGGGATACTGAAGCTTTCTTT.

The chain combines TRBV5-1 with TRBJ2-2; 15 bases align to TRBD2. V was clipped by 3 bases and J by 4 bases; unmatched bases: 7. The CDR3 consists of 18 residues. CDR1 is SGHRS and CDR2 is YFSETQ in the germline V gene. CDR3 nucleotide sequence: TGCGCCAGCAGCTCCGCCGGGACTAGCGGGAGGAGCACCGGGGAGCTGTTTTTT. It translates to CASSSAGTSGRSTGELFF. Full variable domain (rest looked up from reference TRBV5-1 and TRBJ2-2): KAGVTQTPRYLIKTRGQQVTLSCSPISGHRSVSWYQQTPGQGLQFLFEYFSETQRNKGNFPGRFSGRQFSNSRSEMNVSTLELGDSALYLCASSSAGTSGRSTGELFFGEGSRLTVL.

With respect to this clone: The junction departs from the called germline gene at one end, perhaps through a read error. The chain links TRBV10-2 to TRBJ2-2, with 12 bases aligning to TRBD2. Germline CDR1 and CDR2: WSHSY and SAAADI. This CDR3 is built from 15 residues. In DNA form, the CDR3 reads TGCGCCAGTAGTGCCCTAGCGGGGGGGACCGGGGAGCTGTTTTTT. Translation: CASSALAGGTGELFF.

The rearrangement uses TRBV25-1 and TRBJ2-1; no clear D gene. The ends were cut back, 8 bases at V and 5 bases at J, with 13 bases in the middle. The CDR3 has 13 amino acids. Germline V gene lookup returns CDR1 MGHDK and CDR2 SYGVNS. The DNA for the CDR3 is TGTGCCAGCCTGAAGCAGGAAAACAATGAGCAGTTCTTC. Protein sequence: CASLKQENNEQFF.

The chain joins TRBV19 to TRBJ1-1; the match to TRBD1 covers 7 bases. This CDR3 region has 14 residues. CDR1 and CDR2 from the germline V gene are LNHDA and SQIVND (reference sequence). V lost 5 bases to trimming and J lost 4 bases; unmatched junction nucleotides: 7. Here the CDR3 DNA reads TGTGCCAGTAGTTCCCTGACAGGGCCCACTGAAGCTTTCTTT. Translated, it gives CASSSLTGPTEAFF. Filled out from reference TRBV19 and TRBJ1-1, the complete variable domain reads DGGITQSPKYLFRKEGQNVTLSCEQNLNHDAMYWYRQDPGQGLRLIYYSQIVNDFQKGDIAEGYSVSREKKESFPLTVTSAQKNPTAFYLCASSSLTGPTEAFFGQGTRLTVV.

The chain joins TRBV7-8 to TRBJ2-3, with 10 bases lining up with TRBD2. Germline loops: CDR1 SGHVS, CDR2 FQNEAQ. V shed 5 bases, J shed 4 bases, and the junction held 12 bases outside the gene matches. The length of the CDR3 is 17 residues. CDR3 protein: CASSTALAGGRPDTQYF. The CDR3 DNA reads TGTGCCAGCAGCACAGCTTTAGCGGGAGGTCGGCCAGATACGCAGTATTTT.

This clone occurred a few times. Other DNA sequences in this sample translate to the same CDR3. The chain employs TRBV11-2 and TRBJ1-3; no definite D call. Trimming stripped 1 base from V and 1 base from J, with 5 bases between. The germline V gene has CDR1 SGHAT and CDR2 FQNNGV. The CDR3 runs 14 residues. Written as DNA, the CDR3 is TGTGCCAGCAGCTTAGGGAGGTCTGGAAACACCATATATTTT. This encodes CASSLGRSGNTIYF.

As to this clone: The sample contains more than one DNA sequence encoding this CDR3. The J gene is TRBJ1-3, the V gene TRBV5-1, with TRBD1 identical over 11 bases. Germline trimming cut 4 bases from V and 2 bases from J; bases unmatched to any gene: 2. CDR1 and CDR2 (germline): SGHRS, YFSETQ. The CDR3 is made up of 15 amino acids. CDR3 sequence (DNA): TGCGCCAGCAGCCCGGACAGGGGGCCTGGAAACACCATATATTTT. Translated: CASSPDRGPGNTIYF.

This sequence joins TRBV6-6 and TRBJ1-2, with D unresolved. Between the trimmed V and J ends, which lost 2 bases and 8 bases, there was a span of 15 bases. CDR1 and CDR2 from the germline V gene are MNHNY and SVGAGI (reference sequence). This CDR3 is 14 amino acids long. DNA for the CDR3: TGTGCCAGCAGTTACCCTGGCCCCACGGAGGGCTACACCTTC. Its translation: CASSYPGPTEGYTF.

Comment on this clone: Other DNA sequences in this specimen translate into the identical CDR3. This chain connects TRBV19 to TRBJ2-6; tentatively, D is TRBD1 (6 bases). Per the germline V gene, CDR1 is LNHDA and CDR2 is SQIVND (reference sequence). This CDR3 is 15 amino acids long. V was shortened by 4 bases and J by 1 base, with 8 bases between the two germline ends. CDR3 protein: CASSNTGSGANVLTF. The CDR3 coding sequence is TGTGCCAGTAGTAACACAGGGTCTGGGGCCAACGTCCTGACTTTC.

The rearrangement uses TRBV18 and TRBJ2-5, with D tentatively TRBD1 (5 bases). V was trimmed by 4 bases and J by 5 bases, leaving 14 bases between them. This CDR3 has 14 residues. Germline lookup yields CDR1 KGHSH and CDR2 LQKENI. The CDR3 loop is CASSRVGSGETQYF. The CDR3, as DNA: TGTGCCAGCTCACGAGTTGGGTCAGGGGAGACCCAGTACTTC.

V gene TRBV5-1 combines with J gene TRBJ2-1; tentatively, D is TRBD2 (5 bases). CDR1 and CDR2 (germline): SGHRS, YFSETQ. The CDR3 runs 15 residues. V gave up 0 bases and J gave up 9 bases, with 16 bases separating them. The CDR3 DNA sequence: TGCGCCAGCAGCTTGGCGGTAGGTCTAGCACTTGAGCAGTTCTTC. Its protein is CASSLAVGLALEQFF.

The V and J genes are TRBV28 and TRBJ2-7; D uncertain. The germline gives CDR1 MDHEN, CDR2 SYDVKM. V gave up 4 bases and J gave up 1 base, with 2 bases separating them. The CDR3 has 11 residues. CDR3 coding DNA: TGTGCCAGCAGTTCTTCCTACGAGCAGTACTTC. It is translated as CASSSSYEQYF.

The V gene is TRBV5-5, the J gene TRBJ1-2, with 7 bases aligning to TRBD1. This CDR3 has 15 residues. CDR1 is SGHKS, CDR2 YYEKEE, per germline (reference sequence). The trim removed 0 bases at V and 4 bases at J, leaving 6 bases unmatched. The CDR3 spells CASSLAGQAGYGYTF. The CDR3 nucleotides are TGTGCCAGCAGCTTGGCTGGACAGGCGGGCTATGGCTACACCTTC.